This T cell receptor beta chain was obtained from a study of shared clonotypes between healthy human individuals. CDR1 is KGHSH, CDR2 LQKENI, per germline. The CDR3 covers 13 residues. V was pared by 4 bases and J by 7 bases, with 4 bases of the junction left unmatched. Produced via immunoSEQ multiplex PCR; TCRdb's table is partial and in-frame only. The sample carries around 600,000 clones, more than 95% recorded once. This clonotype was obtained from a woman in her 30s in good health. This chain connects TRBV18 to TRBJ1-5; 7 nucleotides match TRBD1. Sequencing used naive CD4+ T cells sorted from blood. Indicated subset: CD45RA+ positively selected. The DNA for the CDR3 is TGTGCCAGCTCACGACAGGGTGGGCAGCCCCAGCATTTT. Residues: CASSRQGGQPQHF.